The 21 T cell receptor beta chains presented below share a single source sample, sequenced in a study of T-cell memory formation after mild COVID-19 (dated by TCRdb to the early 2020s). Receptor amplification or capture employed 5' RACE. The sequencer was an Illumina NovaSeq 6000. TCRdb trimmed public reads at Q25 via fastp, called clones via MiXCR and kept in-frame beta chains. CDR3 protein duplicates are merged, each entry listing the most common genes and DNA. The sample yields about 120,000 distinct CDR3 sequences; about a fifth were counted once. Together, the top ten hold around 40% of the sample. Input material: PBMCs or a T cell subset sorted from them (not recorded which). These receptors were collected from a man aged 18 to 29 who had mild COVID-19 (a few samples of this study predate the infection). The sample titles of this study are shuffled in the database, so cell type and time point are left out; the donor was told from shared clones.

The CDR3 sequence is CASYFASYEQYF. DNA for the CDR3: TGTGCCAGCTACTTTGCCTCCTACGAGCAGTACTTC. The chain uses TRBV2 and TRBJ2-7, with unresolved D. The germline V gene has CDR1 SNHLY and CDR2 FYNNEI. Trimming took off 8 bases at V and 0 bases at J, with 8 bases between the two ends. The CDR3 sequence is 12 residues long.

J is TRBJ2-1 and V is TRBV9, with D perhaps TRBD2 (7 bases). Germline V gene sequence: CDR1 SGDLS, CDR2 YYNGEE. The CDR3 spans 18 residues. The V end was cut by 0 bases, the J end by 0 bases, with 16 bases between. CDR3 in amino acids: CASSVASAGAISYNEQFF. CDR3 bases: TGTGCCAGCAGCGTAGCGAGTGCGGGGGCGATCTCCTACAATGAGCAGTTCTTC.

Written as DNA, the CDR3 is TGTGCCAGCAGCCCCAGGGCCTTCGGCTTGCAGTATTTT. This codes for CASSPRAFGLQYF. The chain employs TRBV28 and TRBJ2-3, with D perhaps TRBD1 (5 bases). Germline V gene sequence: CDR1 MDHEN, CDR2 SYDVKM. This CDR3 comprises 13 residues. V lost 6 bases and J 11 bases, leaving 18 bases between the germline ends.

The V gene is TRBV6-2 or TRBV6-3, the J gene TRBJ1-6, with D unresolved. Trimming shortened V by 2 bases and J by 10 bases, and 12 bases separated the two germline ends. The CDR3 loop spans 14 amino acids. Per germline, CDR1 MNHEY and CDR2 SVGEGT. The CDR3 is CASSYPGLGSPLHF. In DNA, the CDR3 is TGTGCCAGCAGTTACCCAGGTCTGGGATCACCCCTCCACTTT.

This clonotype appeared a few times. The V call is TRBV9, the J call TRBJ2-3; the match to TRBD1 covers 9 bases. The CDR3 runs 15 residues. Germline V lookup: CDR1 SGDLS, CDR2 YYNGEE. The junction had 4 bases not matched to a gene; V was cut back by 4 bases and J by 1 base. In nucleotides, the CDR3 is TGTGCCAGCAGCCGCGGGGACAGGGGCACAGATACGCAGTATTTT. Translated, it gives CASSRGDRGTDTQYF. Together with reference TRBV9 and TRBJ2-3, the CDR3 gives the full variable domain: DSGVTQTPKHLITATGQRVTLRCSPRSGDLSVYWYQQSLDQGLQFLIQYYNGEERAKGNILERFSAQQFPDLHSELNLSSLELGDSALYFCASSRGDRGTDTQYFGPGTRLTVL.

This rearrangement joins TRBV7-9 to TRBJ2-7, with TRBD1 identical over 11 bases. Germline CDR1 reads SEHNR; CDR2 reads FQNEAQ (reference sequence). The CDR3 consists of 14 residues. After removal of 5 bases from V and 3 bases from J, the junction contained 3 bases not matched to a gene. Here the CDR3 reads CASSRDRGYYEQYF. The CDR3 DNA sequence: TGTGCCAGCAGCCGGGACAGGGGGTACTACGAGCAGTACTTC.

This clonotype was seen more than once but under ten times. The chain couples TRBV15 to TRBJ2-1, with D perhaps given as TRBD1 or TRBD2 (5 bases each). The germline V and J ends were trimmed by 4 bases and 10 bases, with 17 bases remaining between them. Germline V gene data show CDR1 as LNHNV and CDR2 as YYDKDF (reference sequence). CDR3 length: 14 amino acids. As DNA, the CDR3 is TGTGCCACCAGCACGGTGGGACGCCCACAGGAGCAGTTCTTC. Translation gives CATSTVGRPQEQFF.

The table lists this clonotype with a few counts. The gene calls are TRBV3-1 and TRBJ2-1, with no clear D. Trimming stripped 4 bases from V and 8 bases from J, with 15 bases between. This CDR3 has 14 amino acids. The V gene's germline CDR1 is LGHDT and CDR2 YNNKEL (reference sequence). The CDR3 region has the DNA TGTGCCAGCAGCCGAGCCACTTCAGCCCATGAGCAGTTCTTC. Translated: CASSRATSAHEQFF.

The chain combines TRBV25-1 with TRBJ2-5; D ambiguous. V was trimmed by 4 bases and J by 7 bases, leaving 16 bases between them. The CDR3 extends over 14 amino acids. Germline CDR1 and CDR2: MGHDK and SYGVNS. The CDR3 sequence is CASSAPVFLGTQYF. For the CDR3, the DNA is TGTGCCAGCAGTGCCCCAGTATTCCTCGGGACCCAGTACTTC.

This clonotype was counted a few times. The chain combines TRBV29-1 with TRBJ2-5, with D perhaps matching TRBD2 (9 bases). This CDR3 is built from 18 residues. Trimming removed 5 bases from V and 5 bases from J, with 30 bases in between. Per germline, CDR1 SQVTM and CDR2 ANQGSEA. CDR3 in DNA: TGCAGCGTTCTTCAGGGGGCATCGCTAGCGGGGCCGGGGGAGACCCAGTACTTC. This gives the protein CSVLQGASLAGPGETQYF.

This clonotype was detected only a few times. The genes are TRBV6-5 and TRBJ2-1; D remains unclear. The CDR3 has 15 residues. Trimming removed 5 bases at V and 0 bases at J, with 11 bases between. Germline CDR1 MNHEY, CDR2 SVGAGI. The CDR3 region is CASSQRVSSYNEQFF. DNA for the CDR3: TGTGCCAGCAGTCAGCGTGTCAGCTCCTACAATGAGCAGTTCTTC.

This rearrangement joins TRBV12-3 or TRBV12-4 to TRBJ1-4; a weak D match, TRBD1 (6 bases). Trimming removed 7 bases at V and 4 bases at J, with 13 bases between. The CDR3 extends over 14 amino acids. The CDR3 sequence: CASNPGGLNEKLFF. The CDR3 bases are TGTGCCAGCAACCCGGGGGGCCTTAATGAAAAACTGTTTTTT.

The V and J genes are TRBV2 and TRBJ2-1; maybe TRBD2 (6 bases). The V end lost 6 bases, the J end lost 8 bases, and 17 bases lay between the germline ends. The CDR3 spans 14 residues. CDR1 is SNHLY and CDR2 is FYNNEI in the germline V gene. The CDR3 spells CASSLTDYVYEQFF. The CDR3 region has the DNA TGTGCCAGCAGCCTCACGGACTATGTGTATGAGCAGTTCTTC. The full variable domain, its missing parts supplied by reference TRBV2 and TRBJ2-1, is EPEVTQTPSHQVTQMGQEVILRCVPISNHLYFYWYRQILGQKVEFLVSFYNNEISEKSEIFDDQFSVERPDGSNFTLKIRSTKLEDSAMYFCASSLTDYVYEQFFGPGTRLTVL.

The genes are TRBV9 and TRBJ1-1; TRBD1 is a possible D gene (5 bases). The length of the CDR3 is 14 residues. Germline V gene lookup returns CDR1 SGDLS and CDR2 YYNGEE. V was cut by 0 bases and J by 4 bases, with 10 bases left in between. CDR3 bases: TGTGCCAGCAGCGTAGTCGGGGGAGGCACTGAAGCTTTCTTT. Amino acid sequence: CASSVVGGGTEAFF. The whole variable domain, filled in from reference TRBV9 and TRBJ1-1, reads DSGVTQTPKHLITATGQRVTLRCSPRSGDLSVYWYQQSLDQGLQFLIQYYNGEERAKGNILERFSAQQFPDLHSELNLSSLELGDSALYFCASSVVGGGTEAFFGQGTRLTVV.

This clonotype was detected only a few times. CDR3 amino acids: CSASAGTSGYNEQFF. The CDR3 DNA sequence: TGCAGTGCTAGTGCCGGGACTAGCGGGTACAATGAGCAGTTCTTC. The genes are TRBV20-1 and TRBJ2-1; 12 nucleotides agree with TRBD2. The germline V gene has CDR1 DFQATT and CDR2 SNEGSKA (reference sequence). The length of the CDR3 is 15 residues. The junction had 4 bases not matched to a gene; V was cut back by 3 bases and J by 4 bases.

This chain uses TRBV6-2 or TRBV6-3 with TRBJ1-2; 8 bases are a match to TRBD1. V was clipped by 0 bases and J by 6 bases; unmatched bases: 9. The CDR3 is 16 amino acids. CDR1 MNHEY and CDR2 SVGEGT come from the germline V gene. DNA for the CDR3: TGTGCCAGCAGTTACTCGACGAAACAGGGGGAACATGGCTACACCTTC. This translates into CASSYSTKQGEHGYTF.

The DNA of the CDR3 is TGTGCCAGCAGTTACTTGGGACAGGAGAGCTATGGCTACACCTTC. Encoded protein: CASSYLGQESYGYTF. The chain employs TRBV6-5 and TRBJ1-2; TRBD1 matches at 8 bases. The CDR3 totals 15 residues. Germline trimming cut 1 base from V and 4 bases from J; bases unmatched to any gene: 5. CDR1 is MNHEY, CDR2 SVGAGI, per germline.

This clonotype was detected once. This sequence joins TRBV4-1 and TRBJ1-5, with D unresolved. Per the germline V gene, CDR1 is MGHRA and CDR2 is YSYEKL. CDR3 size: 15 residues. Trimming removed 0 bases at V and 6 bases at J, with 12 bases between. The CDR3 protein is CASSQDWGGVQPQHF. The CDR3 coding sequence is TGCGCCAGCAGCCAAGATTGGGGTGGAGTTCAGCCCCAGCATTTT.

The rearrangement uses TRBV4-2 and TRBJ2-5; D is possibly TRBD1 (6 bases). V lost 4 bases to trimming and J lost 3 bases, with 12 bases between them. The CDR3 is 14 residues long. Germline V gene lookup returns CDR1 LGHNA and CDR2 YNFKEQ. The CDR3 coding sequence is TGTGCCAGCAGCCGTACAGGGCTGGAAGAGACCCAGTACTTC. It encodes CASSRTGLEETQYF.

The chain employs TRBV5-1 and TRBJ2-1; D call uncertain. Trimming left V 1 base short and J 5 bases short, with 4 bases between. The CDR3 totals 12 residues. Germline CDR1 reads SGHRS; CDR2 reads YFSETQ. The CDR3 region has the DNA TGCGCCAGCAGCTTGACAGACAATGAGCAGTTCTTC. This gives the protein CASSLTDNEQFF. The entire variable domain, with the rest obtained from reference TRBV5-1 and TRBJ2-1, is as follows: KAGVTQTPRYLIKTRGQQVTLSCSPISGHRSVSWYQQTPGQGLQFLFEYFSETQRNKGNFPGRFSGRQFSNSRSEMNVSTLELGDSALYLCASSLTDNEQFFGPGTRLTVL.

This clonotype appeared a few times. This chain joins TRBV2 and TRBJ1-5, with 7 nucleotides matching TRBD1. CDR3 length: 14 residues. Germline V gene data show CDR1 as SNHLY and CDR2 as FYNNEI. The trim removed 6 bases at V and 2 bases at J, leaving 4 bases unmatched. CDR3 sequence: CASSLDRGNQPQHF. The CDR3 DNA reads as TGTGCCAGCAGCCTAGACAGGGGCAATCAGCCCCAGCATTTT.